A selection of T cell receptor beta chains follows, all from one sample in a study of blood T cells in healthy people across ages. Each CDR3 protein gets one entry after TCRdb re-called the 5' RACE reads with MiXCR. The sample lists around 970,000 distinct CDR3 sequences; about 53% were seen once. The source material was blood. The receptors were gathered from a woman aged 55-70 years in good health. Both conserved end residues are part of each CDR3. The D gene is left open where the match is weak. Clone size, where shown, is once, few, many, or a class for clones that have expanded.

V gene	D gene	J gene	clone size	CDR3 DNA	CDR3 protein
TRBV20-1	-	TRBJ2-7	-	TGCAGTGCTAGTCCCGTCTCCTACGAGCAGTACTTC	CSASPVSYEQYF
TRBV29-1	TRBD1	TRBJ2-3	-	TGCAGCACCCGTGATTGGGACAGGGTCCCCGATACGCAGTATTTT	CSTRDWDRVPDTQYF
TRBV6-1	-	TRBJ2-7	few	TGTGCCAGCAGGGGCTGGGACCCCAGCTCCTACGAGCAGTACTTC	CASRGWDPSSYEQYF
TRBV3-1	TRBD1	TRBJ1-5	-	TGTGCCAGCAGCCAAGGACAGGGGTACCAGCCCCAGCATTTT	CASSQGQGYQPQHF
TRBV4-1	TRBD2	TRBJ2-7	-	TGCGCCAGCAGCCAAGCAATACTAGCGGATAGCTCCTACGAGCAGTACTTC	CASSQAILADSSYEQYF
TRBV14	-	TRBJ2-5	many	TGTGCCAGCAGACGCGACGAGAACCAAGAGACCCAGTACTTC	CASRRDENQETQYF
TRBV4-3	TRBD2	TRBJ2-1	many	TGCGCCAGCAGCCAAGATGCCACGCAACTAGCGGGAGGGAATGAGCAGTTCTTC	CASSQDATQLAGGNEQFF
TRBV5-1	-	TRBJ2-7	few	TGCGCCAGCAGCTTAGAGGGGGTAAGCTCCTACGAGCAGTACTTC	CASSLEGVSSYEQYF
TRBV12-3/TRBV12-4	-	TRBJ2-3	-	TGTGCCAGAAGGAGACCAGATACGCAGTATTTT	CARRRPDTQYF
TRBV27	-	TRBJ1-1	-	TGTGCCAGCAGTTCTAGGTACACTGAAGCTTTCTTT	CASSSRYTEAFF
TRBV6-4	-	TRBJ2-4	-	TGTGCCAGCAGTGACTCGAATCGGGGGTCGCTAGCCAAAAACATTCAGTACTTC	CASSDSNRGSLAKNIQYF
TRBV28	-	TRBJ1-2	few	TGTGCCAGCTTCGACGGCCTTGGTCGTGGCTACACCTTC	CASFDGLGRGYTF
TRBV6-1	TRBD1	TRBJ1-4	once	TGTGCCGGACAGGGCTTTCCAGGAGAAAAACTGTTTTTT	CAGQGFPGEKLFF
TRBV4-1	TRBD2	TRBJ2-1	-	TGCGCCAGCAGCAGGCTCGGGACGGGGGGAGGCCCTTACAATGAGCAGTTCTTC	CASSRLGTGGGPYNEQFF
TRBV10-3	TRBD2	TRBJ2-1	-	TGTGCCATCAGTGAGTGGCGGGGGAGCTCCTACAATGAGCAGTTCTTC	CAISEWRGSSYNEQFF
TRBV20-1	TRBD2	TRBJ2-1	-	TGCAGTGCTAGAGAACGAGCGGGAGCCCTCAATGAGCAGTTCTTC	CSARERAGALNEQFF
TRBV7-2	-	TRBJ2-1	few	TGTGCCAGCAGCTTAGAACGTCAGTATGAGCAGTTCTTC	CASSLERQYEQFF
TRBV25-1	TRBD1	TRBJ1-5	-	TGTGCCAGCAGTGCCCAGGGGGGACCCAATCAGCCCCAGCATTTT	CASSAQGGPNQPQHF
TRBV30	-	TRBJ2-1	-	TGTGCCTGGAGTGTACCAGGGGGAGGAGAGACCCAGTTCTTC	CAWSVPGGGETQFF
TRBV25-1	-	TRBJ1-4	-	TGTGCCAGCAGAGCCCGGGACACGAATGAAAAACTGTTTTTT	CASRARDTNEKLFF
TRBV21-1	-	TRBJ1-1	-	TGTGCCAGCAGCAAAGATGGGTATGGGAACACTGAAGCTTTCTTT	CASSKDGYGNTEAFF
TRBV20-1	-	TRBJ2-7	few	TGCAGTGCTAGTTCCGGGGCCGGAATCCCCTACGAGCAGTACTTC	CSASSGAGIPYEQYF
TRBV3-1	TRBD1	TRBJ1-2	-	TGTGCCAGCAGCCAGAGACAGGGTCGATCCTATGGCTACACCTTC	CASSQRQGRSYGYTF
TRBV18	-	TRBJ1-6	-	TGTGCCAGCTCACCACAAACAGATAATTCACCCCTCCACTTT	CASSPQTDNSPLHF
TRBV29-1	-	TRBJ2-7	-	TGCAGCGTTGAAAACACCTACTACGAGCAGTACTTC	CSVENTYYEQYF
TRBV20-1	TRBD1	TRBJ2-7	-	TGCAGTGGCATGATCCGGGACAGGGGATACTACGAGCAGTACTTC	CSGMIRDRGYYEQYF
TRBV5-6	-	TRBJ1-3	-	TGTGCCAGCAGCCCAACGGGGGGAACTGGAAACACCATATATTTT	CASSPTGGTGNTIYF
TRBV6-6	TRBD1	TRBJ2-7	-	TGTGCCAGCACTTGGGACAGGGACTACGAGCAGTACTTC	CASTWDRDYEQYF
TRBV5-1	-	TRBJ1-2	-	TGCGCCAGCAGCTTTAACAGTATTGACTATGGCTACACCTTC	CASSFNSIDYGYTF
TRBV5-1	-	TRBJ2-2	-	TGCGCCAGCAGCTTACAGGGCCCCTTCACCGGGGAGCTGTTTTTT	CASSLQGPFTGELFF
TRBV10-3	-	TRBJ2-5	-	TGTGCCATCAGACCCGGGACTGGAAGTTGGGAGACCCAGTACTTC	CAIRPGTGSWETQYF
TRBV7-2	-	TRBJ2-1	few	TGTGCCAGCAGCGCCAGCCAGGGTGGGTACAATGAGCAGTTCTTC	CASSASQGGYNEQFF
TRBV9	-	TRBJ2-7	few	TGTGCCAGCAGCGGAGGGTCTTGGGGCGAGCAGTACTTC	CASSGGSWGEQYF
TRBV29-1	-	TRBJ2-3	-	TGCAGCGCTAGGGCGACTGAACTTACAGATACGCAGTATTTT	CSARATELTDTQYF
TRBV20-1	-	TRBJ2-3	few	TGCAGTGCTAGAGTTTGGTCCACAGATACGCAGTATTTT	CSARVWSTDTQYF